Included here is one T cell receptor beta chain sequence, with context. The data were obtained in a study of blood T cell repertoires in COVID-19. Looking at the study overall: T cells, B-cell-depleted T cells, or PBMCs supplied cDNA or gDNA.

Original data processing: Amplification with reference gene primers provided the estimates of nucleated cell counts. Only in-frame clones appear in the TCRdb table, and some are missing; sequencing was by immunoSEQ multiplex PCR. The DNA was the basis for D and trimming; V, J and clone size are from that table. Here the sample spans around 53,000 clones, roughly 84% being singletons. This CDR3 spans 15 amino acids. J gave up 9 bases and V 2 bases, and 10 bases lay outside the gene matches. Germline values: CDR1 SGHTA, CDR2 FQGTGA. This chain links TRBV7-3 with TRBJ2-1; 7 bases map to TRBD1. This TCR came from a man aged 65-85 years with active COVID-19. Sequenced material: peripheral blood. The CDR3 region has the DNA TGTGCCAGCAGCTTATCGACAGGGCACGGGGTTGAGCAGTTCTTC. Translating it yields CASSLSTGHGVEQFF.